This T cell receptor (beta chain) was recorded in a study of CD8 T cells in Susac syndrome. RNA totalling about 0.5 to 1 ug underwent reverse transcription with random hexamers. MiXCR, run by TCRdb on the immunoSEQ multiplex PCR reads, gives a single entry per CDR3 protein. The sample has approximately 180,000 distinct CDR3 sequences, over 85% seen once. Study results and limitations: The number of individuals included in the study's TCR sequencing and HLA analysis was acknowledged as relatively small.

Per the germline V gene, CDR1 is SGHRS and CDR2 is YFSETQ. The CDR3 is made up of 14 amino acids. V trimming: 2 bases; J trimming: 6 bases; junction bases outside the gene matches: 6. With regard to this clonotype: The antigen remains undetermined.

The TCR was taken from a human donor with multiple sclerosis. The sequencing input was CD4+ T cells from PBMCs. The rearrangement links TRBV5-1 to TRBJ1-1; 8 bases agree with TRBD1. DNA for the CDR3: TGCGCCAGCAGCTTACAGGGGGTTGGTGCTGAAGCTTTCTTT. Translated: CASSLQGVGAEAFF.